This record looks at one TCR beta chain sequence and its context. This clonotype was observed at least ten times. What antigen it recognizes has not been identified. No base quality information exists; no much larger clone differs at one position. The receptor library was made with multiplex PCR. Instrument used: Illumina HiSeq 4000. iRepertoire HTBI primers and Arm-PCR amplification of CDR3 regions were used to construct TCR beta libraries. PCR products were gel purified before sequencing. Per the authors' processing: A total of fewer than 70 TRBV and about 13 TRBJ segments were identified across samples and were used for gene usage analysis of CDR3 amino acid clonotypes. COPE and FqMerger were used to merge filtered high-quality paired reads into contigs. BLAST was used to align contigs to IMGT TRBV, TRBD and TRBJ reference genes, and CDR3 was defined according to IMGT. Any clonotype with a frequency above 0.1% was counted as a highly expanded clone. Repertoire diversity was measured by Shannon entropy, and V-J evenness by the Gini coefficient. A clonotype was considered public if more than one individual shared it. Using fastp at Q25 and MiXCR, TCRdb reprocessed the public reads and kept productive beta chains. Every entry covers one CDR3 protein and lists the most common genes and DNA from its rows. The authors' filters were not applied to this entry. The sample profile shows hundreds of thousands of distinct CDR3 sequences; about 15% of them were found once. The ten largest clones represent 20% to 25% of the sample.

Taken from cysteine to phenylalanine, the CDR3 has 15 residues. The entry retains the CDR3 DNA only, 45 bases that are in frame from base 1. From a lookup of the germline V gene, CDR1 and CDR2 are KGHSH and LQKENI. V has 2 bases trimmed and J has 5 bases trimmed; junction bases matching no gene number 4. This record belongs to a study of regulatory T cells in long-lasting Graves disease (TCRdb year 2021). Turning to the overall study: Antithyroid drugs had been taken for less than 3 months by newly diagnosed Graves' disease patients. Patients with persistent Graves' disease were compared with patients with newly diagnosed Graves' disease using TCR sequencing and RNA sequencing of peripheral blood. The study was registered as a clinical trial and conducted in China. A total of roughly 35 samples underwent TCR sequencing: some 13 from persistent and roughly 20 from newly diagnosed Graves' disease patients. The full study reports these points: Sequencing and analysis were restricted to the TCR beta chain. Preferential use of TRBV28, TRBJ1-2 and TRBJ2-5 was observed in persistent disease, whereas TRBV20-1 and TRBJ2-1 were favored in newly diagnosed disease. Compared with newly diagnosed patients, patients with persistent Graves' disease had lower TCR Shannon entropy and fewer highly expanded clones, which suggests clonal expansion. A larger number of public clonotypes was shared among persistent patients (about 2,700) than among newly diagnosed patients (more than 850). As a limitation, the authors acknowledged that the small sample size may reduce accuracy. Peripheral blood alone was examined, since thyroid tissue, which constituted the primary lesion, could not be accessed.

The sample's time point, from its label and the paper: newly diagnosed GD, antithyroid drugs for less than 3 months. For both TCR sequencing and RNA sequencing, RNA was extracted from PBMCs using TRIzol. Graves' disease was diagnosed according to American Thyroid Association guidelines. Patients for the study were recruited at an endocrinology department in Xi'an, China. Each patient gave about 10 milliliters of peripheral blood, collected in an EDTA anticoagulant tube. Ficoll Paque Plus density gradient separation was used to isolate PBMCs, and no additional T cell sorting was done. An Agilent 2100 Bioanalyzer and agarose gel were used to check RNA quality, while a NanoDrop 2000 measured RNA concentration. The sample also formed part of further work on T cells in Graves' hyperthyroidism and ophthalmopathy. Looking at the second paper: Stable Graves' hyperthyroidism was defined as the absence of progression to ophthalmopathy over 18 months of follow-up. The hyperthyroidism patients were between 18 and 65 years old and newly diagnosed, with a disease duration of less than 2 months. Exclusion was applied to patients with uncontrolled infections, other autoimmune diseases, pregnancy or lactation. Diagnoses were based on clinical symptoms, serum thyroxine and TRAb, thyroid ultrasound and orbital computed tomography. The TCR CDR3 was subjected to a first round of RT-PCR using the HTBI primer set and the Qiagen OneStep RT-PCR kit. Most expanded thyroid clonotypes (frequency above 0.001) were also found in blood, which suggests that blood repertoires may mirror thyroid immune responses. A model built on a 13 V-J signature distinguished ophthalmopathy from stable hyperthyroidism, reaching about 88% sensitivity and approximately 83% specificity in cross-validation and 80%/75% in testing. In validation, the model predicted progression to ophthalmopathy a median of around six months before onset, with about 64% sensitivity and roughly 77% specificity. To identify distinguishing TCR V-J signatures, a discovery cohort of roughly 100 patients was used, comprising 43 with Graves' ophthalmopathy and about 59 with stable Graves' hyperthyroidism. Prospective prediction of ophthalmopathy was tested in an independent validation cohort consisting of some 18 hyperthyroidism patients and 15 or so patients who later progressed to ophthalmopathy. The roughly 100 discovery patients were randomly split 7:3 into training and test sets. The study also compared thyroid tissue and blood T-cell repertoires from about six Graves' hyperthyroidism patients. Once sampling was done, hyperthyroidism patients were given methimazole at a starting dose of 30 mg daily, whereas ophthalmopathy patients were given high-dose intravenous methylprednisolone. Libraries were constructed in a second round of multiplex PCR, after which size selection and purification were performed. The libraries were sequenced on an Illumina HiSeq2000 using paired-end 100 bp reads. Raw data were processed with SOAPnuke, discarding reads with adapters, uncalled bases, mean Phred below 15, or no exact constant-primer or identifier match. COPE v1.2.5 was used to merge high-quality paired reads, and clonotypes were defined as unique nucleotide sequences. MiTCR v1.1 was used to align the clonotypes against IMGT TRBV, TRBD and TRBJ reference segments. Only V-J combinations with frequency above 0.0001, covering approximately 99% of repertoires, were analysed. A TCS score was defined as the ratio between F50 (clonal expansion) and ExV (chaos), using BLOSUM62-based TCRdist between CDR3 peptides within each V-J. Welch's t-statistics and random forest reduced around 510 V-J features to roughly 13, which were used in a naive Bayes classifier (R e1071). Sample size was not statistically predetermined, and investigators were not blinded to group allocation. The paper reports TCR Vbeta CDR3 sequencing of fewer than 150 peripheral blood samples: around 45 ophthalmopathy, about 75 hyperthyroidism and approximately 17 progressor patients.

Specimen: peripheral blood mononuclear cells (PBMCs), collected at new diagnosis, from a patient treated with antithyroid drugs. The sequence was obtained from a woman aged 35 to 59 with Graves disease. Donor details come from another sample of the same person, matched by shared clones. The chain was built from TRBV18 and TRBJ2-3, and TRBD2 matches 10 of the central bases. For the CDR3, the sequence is CASSPVAGGVDTQYF. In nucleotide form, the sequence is TGTGCCAGCTCACCAGTAGCGGGGGGCGTAGATACGCAGTATTTT.